What follows describes a single TCR beta chain. Clones were sequenced by immunoSEQ multiplex PCR, and TCRdb holds only the in-frame ones, with some missing. In the table there are approximately 100,000 clones, more than 75% of which are singletons. CDR1 and CDR2 (germline): SGHAT, FQNNGV. Trimming cost V 2 bases and J 0 bases, with 7 bases left between them. The length of the CDR3 is 15 residues. The data derive from a study of blood T cell repertoires in COVID-19. Sequenced input: peripheral blood. The TCR originated in a human donor in a cohort sampled during active COVID-19. This rearrangement joins TRBV11-2 to TRBJ2-2, with no clear D. The CDR3 region has the DNA TGTGCCAGCAGCTTAATGCTAGCGAACACCGGGGAGCTGTTTTTT. Translating gives CASSLMLANTGELFF.